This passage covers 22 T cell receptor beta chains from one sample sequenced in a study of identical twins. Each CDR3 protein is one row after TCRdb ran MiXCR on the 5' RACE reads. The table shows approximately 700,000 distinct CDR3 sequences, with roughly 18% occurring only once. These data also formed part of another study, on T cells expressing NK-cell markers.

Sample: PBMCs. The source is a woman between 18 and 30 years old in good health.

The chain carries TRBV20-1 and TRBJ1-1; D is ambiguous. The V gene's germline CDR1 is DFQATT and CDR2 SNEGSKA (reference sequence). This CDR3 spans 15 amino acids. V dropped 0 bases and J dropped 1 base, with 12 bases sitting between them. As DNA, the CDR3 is TGCAGTGCTAGAGAGTTGCTGTCGGGGAACACTGAAGCTTTCTTT. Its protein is CSARELLSGNTEAFF.

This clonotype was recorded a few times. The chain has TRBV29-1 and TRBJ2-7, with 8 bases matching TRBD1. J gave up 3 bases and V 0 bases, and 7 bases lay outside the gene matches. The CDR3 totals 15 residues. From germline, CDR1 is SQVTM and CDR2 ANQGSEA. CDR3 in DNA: TGCAGCGTTGAAGAGGTCGGGACAGGCCTCTACGAGCAGTACTTC. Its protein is CSVEEVGTGLYEQYF.

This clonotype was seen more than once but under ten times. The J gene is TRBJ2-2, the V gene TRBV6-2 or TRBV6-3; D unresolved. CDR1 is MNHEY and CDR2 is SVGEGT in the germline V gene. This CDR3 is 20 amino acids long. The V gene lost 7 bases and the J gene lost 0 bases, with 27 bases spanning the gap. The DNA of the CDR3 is TGTGCCAGCACCATCACCCGATCCGTTGGCCCCTCCACGAACACCGGGGAGCTGTTTTTT. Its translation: CASTITRSVGPSTNTGELFF.

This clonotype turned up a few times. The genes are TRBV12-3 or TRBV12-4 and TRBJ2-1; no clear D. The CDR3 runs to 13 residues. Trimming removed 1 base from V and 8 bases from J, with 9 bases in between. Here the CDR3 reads CASSLGRADEQFF. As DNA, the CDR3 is TGTGCCAGCAGTTTAGGCCGAGCCGATGAGCAGTTCTTC.

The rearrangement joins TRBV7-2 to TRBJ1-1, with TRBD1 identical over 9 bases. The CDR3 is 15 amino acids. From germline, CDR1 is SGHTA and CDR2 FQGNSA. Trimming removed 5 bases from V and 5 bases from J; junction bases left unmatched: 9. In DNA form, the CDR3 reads TGTGCCAGCAGCCCCTCGGGACAGGGAATTACTGAAGCTTTCTTT. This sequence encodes CASSPSGQGITEAFF.

DNA of the CDR3: TGCAGTGCTAGAAGGACTAGCGGCTACAATGAGCAGTTCTTC. This encodes CSARRTSGYNEQFF. The V gene is TRBV20-1, the J gene TRBJ2-1; 10 positions match TRBD2. The V gene end was trimmed by 2 bases and the J gene end by 3 bases; junction bases not matched to a gene: 1. Germline lookup yields CDR1 DFQATT and CDR2 SNEGSKA (reference sequence). The CDR3 length is 14 residues.

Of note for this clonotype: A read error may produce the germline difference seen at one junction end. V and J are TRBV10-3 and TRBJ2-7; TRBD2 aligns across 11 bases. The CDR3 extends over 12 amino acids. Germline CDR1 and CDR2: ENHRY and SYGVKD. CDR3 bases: TGTGCCATCAGTTCCCCGGGACTAGCGGATCACTTC. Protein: CAISSPGLADHF.

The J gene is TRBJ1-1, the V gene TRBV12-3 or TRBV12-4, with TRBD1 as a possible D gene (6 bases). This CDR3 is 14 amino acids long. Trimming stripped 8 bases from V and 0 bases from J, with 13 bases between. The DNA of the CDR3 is TGTGCCAGCCGACCCGACAGGTTGAACACTGAAGCTTTCTTT. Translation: CASRPDRLNTEAFF.

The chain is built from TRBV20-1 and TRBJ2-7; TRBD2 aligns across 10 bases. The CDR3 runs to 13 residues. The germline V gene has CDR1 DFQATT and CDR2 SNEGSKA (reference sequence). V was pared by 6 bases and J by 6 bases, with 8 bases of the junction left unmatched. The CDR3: CSATLAGVFEQYF. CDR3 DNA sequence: TGCAGTGCGACCCTAGCGGGGGTATTCGAGCAGTACTTC.

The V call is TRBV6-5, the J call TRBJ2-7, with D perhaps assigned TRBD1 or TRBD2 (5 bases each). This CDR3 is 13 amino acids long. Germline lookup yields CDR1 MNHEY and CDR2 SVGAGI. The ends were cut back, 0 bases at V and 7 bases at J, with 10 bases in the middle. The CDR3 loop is CASSYSGAREQYF. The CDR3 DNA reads TGTGCCAGCAGTTACTCCGGGGCCCGGGAGCAGTACTTC.

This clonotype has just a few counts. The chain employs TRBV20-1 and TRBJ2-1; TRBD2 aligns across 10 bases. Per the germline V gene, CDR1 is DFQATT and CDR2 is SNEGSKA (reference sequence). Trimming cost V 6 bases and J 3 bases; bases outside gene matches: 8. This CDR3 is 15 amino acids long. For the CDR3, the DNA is TGCAGTGCCATCGTAGCGGGGGGAGGCTACAATGAGCAGTTCTTC. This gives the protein CSAIVAGGGYNEQFF.

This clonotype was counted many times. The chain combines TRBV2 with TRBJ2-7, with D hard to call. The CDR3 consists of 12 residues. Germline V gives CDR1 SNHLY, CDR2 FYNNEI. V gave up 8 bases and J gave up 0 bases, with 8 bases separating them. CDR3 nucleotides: TGTGCCAGCGGCTCGAGCTCCTACGAGCAGTACTTC. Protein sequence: CASGSSSYEQYF.

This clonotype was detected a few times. CDR3 in amino acids: CASTRSTGRNTIYF. In DNA, the CDR3 is TGTGCCAGCACCAGGAGTACAGGGAGAAACACCATATATTTT. This sequence joins TRBV12-3 or TRBV12-4 and TRBJ1-3, with a tentative D call TRBD1 (6 bases). The germline V and J ends were trimmed by 7 bases and 5 bases, with 15 bases remaining between them. There are 14 residues in the CDR3.

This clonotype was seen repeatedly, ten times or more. CDR3: CASSFRSDNNEQFF. CDR3 nucleotide sequence: TGTGCCAGCAGTTTTCGGTCAGATAACAATGAGCAGTTCTTC. V and J are TRBV27 and TRBJ2-1; D ambiguous. With 3 bases removed from V and 5 bases from J, the gap between germline ends came to 11 bases. CDR1 and CDR2 (germline): MNHEY, SMNVEV (reference sequence). This CDR3 contains 14 residues.

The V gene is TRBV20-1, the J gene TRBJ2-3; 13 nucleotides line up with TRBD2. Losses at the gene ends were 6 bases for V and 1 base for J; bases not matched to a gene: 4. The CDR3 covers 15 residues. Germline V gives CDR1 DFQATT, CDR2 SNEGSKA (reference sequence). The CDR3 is CSAPGLAGGTDTQYF. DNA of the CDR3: TGCAGTGCCCCCGGACTAGCGGGAGGCACAGATACGCAGTATTTT.

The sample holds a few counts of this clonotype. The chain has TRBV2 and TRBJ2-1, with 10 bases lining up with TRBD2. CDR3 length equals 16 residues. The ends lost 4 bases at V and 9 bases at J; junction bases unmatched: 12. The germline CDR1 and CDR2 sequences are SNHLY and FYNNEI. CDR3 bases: TGTGCCAGCAGTGTTCGGTCTAGCGGGGGACCCACTGAGCAGTTCTTC. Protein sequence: CASSVRSSGGPTEQFF.

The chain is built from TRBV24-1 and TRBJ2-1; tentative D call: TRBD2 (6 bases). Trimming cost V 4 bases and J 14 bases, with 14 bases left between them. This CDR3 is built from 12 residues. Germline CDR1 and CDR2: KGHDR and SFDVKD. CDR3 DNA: TGTGCCACCAGTGAGCGGGGTAGTCGCAAGTTCTTC. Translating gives CATSERGSRKFF.

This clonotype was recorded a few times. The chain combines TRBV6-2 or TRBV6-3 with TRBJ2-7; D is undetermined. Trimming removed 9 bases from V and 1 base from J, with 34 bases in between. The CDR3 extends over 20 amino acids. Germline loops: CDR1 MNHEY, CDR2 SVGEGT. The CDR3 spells CARTKGTPQLQLKTSYEQYF. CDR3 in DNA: TGTGCCAGGACGAAGGGTACGCCCCAGCTCCAGCTTAAGACTTCCTACGAGCAGTACTTC.

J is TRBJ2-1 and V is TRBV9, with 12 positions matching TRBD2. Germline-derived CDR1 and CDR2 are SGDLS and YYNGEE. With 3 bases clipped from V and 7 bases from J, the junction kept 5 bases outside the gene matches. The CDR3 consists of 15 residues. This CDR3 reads CASSASSGGGNEQFF. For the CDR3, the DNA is TGTGCCAGCAGCGCCTCTAGCGGGGGGGGTAATGAGCAGTTCTTC.

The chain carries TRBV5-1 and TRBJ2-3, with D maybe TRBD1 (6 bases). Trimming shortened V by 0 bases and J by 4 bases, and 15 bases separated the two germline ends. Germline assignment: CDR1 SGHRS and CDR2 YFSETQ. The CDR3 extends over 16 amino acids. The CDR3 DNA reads TGCGCCAGCAGCTTGGCCCGGTCTGAGGGGGCAGATACGCAGTATTTT. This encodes CASSLARSEGADTQYF.

CDR3 DNA: TGTGCCACCAGCAAGGGACCCGAGGCTTTCTTT. This translates into CATSKGPEAFF. The chain couples TRBV15 to TRBJ1-1, with D perhaps matching TRBD1 (5 bases). Looked up from germline, CDR1 is LNHNV and CDR2 is YYDKDF (reference sequence). There are 11 residues in the CDR3. Trimming removed 4 bases from V and 11 bases from J, with 11 bases in between.

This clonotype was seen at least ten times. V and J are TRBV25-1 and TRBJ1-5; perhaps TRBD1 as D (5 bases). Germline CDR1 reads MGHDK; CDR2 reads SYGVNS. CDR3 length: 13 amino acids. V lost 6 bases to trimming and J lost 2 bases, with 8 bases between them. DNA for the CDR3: TGTGCCAGCAGCCGGGGCGGCAATCAGCCCCAGCATTTT. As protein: CASSRGGNQPQHF.